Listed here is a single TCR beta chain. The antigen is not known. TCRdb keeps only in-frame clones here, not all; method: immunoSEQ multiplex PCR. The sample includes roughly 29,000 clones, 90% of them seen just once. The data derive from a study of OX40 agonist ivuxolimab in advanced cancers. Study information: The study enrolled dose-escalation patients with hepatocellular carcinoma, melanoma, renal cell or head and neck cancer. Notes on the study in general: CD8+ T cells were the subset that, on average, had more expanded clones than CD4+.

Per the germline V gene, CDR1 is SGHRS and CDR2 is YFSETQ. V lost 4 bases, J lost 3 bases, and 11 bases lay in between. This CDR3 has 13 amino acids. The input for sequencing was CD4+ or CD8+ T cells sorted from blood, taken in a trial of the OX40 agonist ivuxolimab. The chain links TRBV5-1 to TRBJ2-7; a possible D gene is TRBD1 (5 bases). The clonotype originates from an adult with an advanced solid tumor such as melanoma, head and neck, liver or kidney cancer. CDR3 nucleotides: TGCGCCAGCAGCCCTACTACAGGCTACGAGCAGTACTTC. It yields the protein CASSPTTGYEQYF.